This T cell receptor (beta chain) comes out of a study of blood T cells in healthy people across ages. Study summary: With template switching, about one barcoded beta molecule was captured per two T cells. General study findings and limits: Estimated diversity across one million T cells was deemed an underestimate. Comparison with aged donors showed that long-lived donors had more naive CD4+ cells and higher diversity.

Regarding this clonotype: What it binds is not known. A read error may account for a junction end that differs from germline.

Combining a sample-barcoded 5' primer with a J-beta primer mix, a second PCR ran for about 7 to 11 cycles. TCRdb redid the calling of the 5' RACE reads with MiXCR, one entry per CDR3 protein. Of about 1.6 million distinct CDR3 sequences listed, about 35% were seen once; the top ten hold about 10%. Germline CDR1 reads MGHDK; CDR2 reads SYGVNS. The CDR3 consists of 15 residues. The sequenced sample consisted of blood. The chain is built from TRBV25-1 and TRBJ2-1; the D is unclear. The origin of this receptor is a woman younger than 45 in good health. CDR3 DNA: TGTGCCAGCAGTGAATGGATGAGCTCCTACAATGGGCAGTTCTTC. Translating gives CASSEWMSSYNGQFF.